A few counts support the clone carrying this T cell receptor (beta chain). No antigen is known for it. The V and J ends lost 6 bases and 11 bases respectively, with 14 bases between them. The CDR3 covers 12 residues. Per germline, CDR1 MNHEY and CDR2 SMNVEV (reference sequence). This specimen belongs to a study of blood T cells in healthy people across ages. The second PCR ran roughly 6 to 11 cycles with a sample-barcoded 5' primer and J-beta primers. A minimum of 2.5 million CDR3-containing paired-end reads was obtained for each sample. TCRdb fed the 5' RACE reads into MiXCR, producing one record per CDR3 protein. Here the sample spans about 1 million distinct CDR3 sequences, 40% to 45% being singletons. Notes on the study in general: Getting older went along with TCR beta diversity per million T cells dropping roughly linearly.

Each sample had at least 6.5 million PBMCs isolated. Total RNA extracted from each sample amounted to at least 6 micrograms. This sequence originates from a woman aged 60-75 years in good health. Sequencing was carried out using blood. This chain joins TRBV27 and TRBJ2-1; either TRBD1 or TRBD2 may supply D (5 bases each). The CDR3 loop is CASSLGPTKQFF. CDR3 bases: TGTGCCAGCAGCCTGGGACCGACAAAGCAGTTCTTC.